This T cell receptor beta chain was retrieved from a study of cytomegalovirus exposure and HLA in healthy donors. The overall study: The 600 to 800 first-cohort repertoires shared a platform with the 120 validation repertoires, as reported in a later analysis.

The V end was cut by 0 bases, the J end by 5 bases, with 19 bases between. CDR1 and CDR2 from the germline V gene are LNHDA and SQIVND (reference sequence). The CDR3 extends over 17 amino acids. Some clones are missing from TCRdb's copy, which holds only in-frame ones; the method was immunoSEQ multiplex PCR. The table shows 150,000 to 200,000 clones, with around 82% occurring only once. Sequencing input: PBMCs. The clonotype was recovered from a man aged 25-40 years in good health and CMV-seropositive. This sequence joins TRBV19 and TRBJ1-2, with D uncertain. The CDR3 coding sequence is TGTGCCAGTAGTATAGAGGCGGCCACTGTTACGTTATATGGCTACACCTTC. Residues: CASSIEAATVTLYGYTF.